This TCR beta chain emerged from a study of blood T cell repertoires in COVID-19. Study-wide context: Samples came from the United States, Italy and Spain, spanning acute and convalescent COVID-19. Sample material is recorded as cDNA or gDNA derived from T cells, B-cell-depleted T cells, or PBMCs.

The ends lost 4 bases at V and 10 bases at J; junction bases unmatched: 12. CDR1 and CDR2 (germline): MNHEY, SMNVEV (reference sequence). This CDR3 is 16 amino acids long. How the authors handled the data: Reference gene primers were amplified, and this amplification served to estimate nucleated cell counts. Only in-frame clones appear in the TCRdb table, and some are missing; sequencing was by immunoSEQ multiplex PCR. That table supplies the V and J calls and clone size; D and trimming were determined from the DNA. This repertoire shows more than 65,000 clones, more than 75% found once; its top ten account for 7% to 9.5%.

The sample comprised peripheral blood. The TCR sequence derives from a human donor in a cohort sampled during active COVID-19. This chain uses TRBV27 with TRBJ2-1; the match to TRBD2 covers 11 bases. The DNA for the CDR3 is TGTGCCAGCAGTTCACAACCGGGACTAGCGGACACCGAGCAGTTCTTC. It specifies CASSSQPGLADTEQFF.